The 2 T cell receptor beta chains listed next were all sequenced from one sample in a study of blood T cell repertoires in COVID-19. Assay: immunoSEQ multiplex PCR; the TCRdb copy retains only in-frame clones and omits some. The sample includes around 240,000 clones, around 85% seen only once; the top ten take around 2%. Sequenced material: PBMCs or T cells enriched from blood (not recorded which). The origin of the receptors is a woman aged 45-65 years who had recovered from COVID-19.

This chain connects TRBV14 to TRBJ1-1; 9 nucleotides line up with TRBD1. Germline V gene lookup returns CDR1 SGHDN and CDR2 FVKESK. The CDR3 spans 16 residues. The ends lost 4 bases at V and 5 bases at J; junction bases unmatched: 11. The CDR3 reads CASSPGTGWAKTEAFF. DNA for the CDR3: TGTGCCAGCAGCCCGGGGACAGGGTGGGCGAAGACTGAAGCTTTCTTT.

This chain links TRBV3-1 (or the pseudogene TRBV3-2) with TRBJ2-5; tentatively, D is TRBD1 (5 bases). The V end lost 3 bases, the J end lost 2 bases, and 19 bases lay between the germline ends. The V gene's germline CDR1 is LGHDT and CDR2 YNNKEL (reference sequence). The CDR3 totals 17 residues. The CDR3 nucleotides are TGTGCCAGCAGCCAGGAGTTCTTAGGACATACACAAGAGACCCAGTACTTC. Protein product: CASSQEFLGHTQETQYF.